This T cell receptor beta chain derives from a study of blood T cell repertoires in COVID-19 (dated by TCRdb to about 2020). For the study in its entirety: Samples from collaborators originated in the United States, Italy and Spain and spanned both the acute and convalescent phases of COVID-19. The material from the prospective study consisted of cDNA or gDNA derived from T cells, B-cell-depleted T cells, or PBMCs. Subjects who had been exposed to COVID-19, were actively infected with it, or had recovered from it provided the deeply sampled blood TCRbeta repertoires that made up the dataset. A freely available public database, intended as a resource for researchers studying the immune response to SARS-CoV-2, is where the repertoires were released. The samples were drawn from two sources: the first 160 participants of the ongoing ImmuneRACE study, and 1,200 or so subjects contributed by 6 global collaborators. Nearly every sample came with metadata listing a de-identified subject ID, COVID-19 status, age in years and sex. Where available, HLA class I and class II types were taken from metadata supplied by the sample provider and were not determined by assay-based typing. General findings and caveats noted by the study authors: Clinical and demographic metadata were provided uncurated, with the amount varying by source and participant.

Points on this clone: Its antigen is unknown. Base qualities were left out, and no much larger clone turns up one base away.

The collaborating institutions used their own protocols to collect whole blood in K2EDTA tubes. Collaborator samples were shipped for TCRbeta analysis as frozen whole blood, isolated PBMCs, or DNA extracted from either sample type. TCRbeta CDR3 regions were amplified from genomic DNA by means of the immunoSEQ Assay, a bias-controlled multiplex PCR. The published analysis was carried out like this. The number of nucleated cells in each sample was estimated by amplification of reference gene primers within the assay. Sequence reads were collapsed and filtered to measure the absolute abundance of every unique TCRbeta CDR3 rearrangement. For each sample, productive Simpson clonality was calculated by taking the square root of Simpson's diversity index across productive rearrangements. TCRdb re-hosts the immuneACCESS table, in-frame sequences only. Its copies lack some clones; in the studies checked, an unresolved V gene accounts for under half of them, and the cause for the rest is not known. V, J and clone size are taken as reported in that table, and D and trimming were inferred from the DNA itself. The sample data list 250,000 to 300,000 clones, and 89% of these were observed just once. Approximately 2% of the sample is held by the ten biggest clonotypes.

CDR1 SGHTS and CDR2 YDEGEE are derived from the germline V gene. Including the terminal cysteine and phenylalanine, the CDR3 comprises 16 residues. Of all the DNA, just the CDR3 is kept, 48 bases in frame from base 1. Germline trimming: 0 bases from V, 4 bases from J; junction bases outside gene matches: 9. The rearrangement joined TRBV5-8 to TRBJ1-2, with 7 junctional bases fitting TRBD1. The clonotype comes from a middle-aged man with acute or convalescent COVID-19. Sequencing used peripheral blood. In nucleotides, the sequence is TGTGCCAGCAGCTTGGGGTCAGACAGGGTGAGCTATGGCTACACCTTC. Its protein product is CASSLGSDRVSYGYTF.